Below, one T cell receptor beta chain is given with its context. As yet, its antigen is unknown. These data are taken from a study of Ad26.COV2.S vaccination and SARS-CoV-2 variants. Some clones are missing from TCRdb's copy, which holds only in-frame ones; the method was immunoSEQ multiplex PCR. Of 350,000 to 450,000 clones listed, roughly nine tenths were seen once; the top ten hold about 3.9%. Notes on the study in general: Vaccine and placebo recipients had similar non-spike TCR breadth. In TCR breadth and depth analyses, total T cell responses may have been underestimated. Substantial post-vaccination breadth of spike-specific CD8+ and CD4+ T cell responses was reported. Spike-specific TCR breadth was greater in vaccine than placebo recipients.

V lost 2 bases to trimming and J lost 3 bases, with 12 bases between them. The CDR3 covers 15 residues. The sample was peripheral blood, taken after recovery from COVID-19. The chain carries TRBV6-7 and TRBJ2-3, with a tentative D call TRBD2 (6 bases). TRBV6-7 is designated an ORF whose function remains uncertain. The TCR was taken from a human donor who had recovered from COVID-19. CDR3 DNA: TGTGCCAGCAGTTACGGCGGGGAAGGTACAGATACGCAGTATTTT. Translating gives CASSYGGEGTDTQYF.